This T cell receptor (beta chain) was sequenced during a study of cytomegalovirus exposure and HLA in healthy donors. PCR was performed using 60 Vbeta and 13 Jbeta primers. Original processing notes: Unique TCR beta chains numbered 80 million to 95 million in a later analysis, with roughly 11 million shared. Repertoires were generated with immunoSEQ multiplex PCR, while TCRdb's copy carries only in-frame clones and drops some. That table is the source of V, J and clone size, and D and trimming were worked out from the DNA. The data contain about 130,000 clones, roughly 79% of them singletons. Trimming took 0 bases from V and 1 from J; bases not matched to a gene: 11. The germline V gene has CDR1 SNHLY and CDR2 FYNNEI. The CDR3 has 18 residues. This clone has more than one count but fewer than ten. The antigen remains undetermined. Study outcomes and limitations: Sequencing artifact likely explains a cluster of highly shared sequence variants.

The TCR comes from a man aged 18 to 29 in good health and CMV-seronegative. Sequencing was carried out using PBMCs. The V and J genes are TRBV2 and TRBJ1-1; 7 nucleotides line up with TRBD1. The CDR3 region is CASSEAGLHNRGNTEAFF. The CDR3 nucleotides are TGTGCCAGCAGTGAAGCGGGACTCCATAACAGGGGGAACACTGAAGCTTTCTTT.